Sequencing of this T cell receptor beta chain was carried out in a study of cytomegalovirus exposure and HLA in healthy donors. Profiled with immunoSEQ multiplex PCR; TCRdb holds only in-frame clones, not every one. The table shows some 76,000 clones, with 94% occurring only once. The J segment lost 8 bases and the V segment lost 7 bases, leaving 12 bases of the junction unmatched. Germline V gene lookup returns CDR1 LNHDA and CDR2 SQIVND (reference sequence). The CDR3 spans 15 residues. The sequence was obtained from a woman younger than 35 in good health and CMV-seropositive. The material sequenced was PBMCs. The chain couples TRBV19 to TRBJ2-1; 9 bases match TRBD2. In DNA form, the CDR3 reads TGTGCCAGTAAGGGGAAAGCGGGAGGAGTCTATGAGCAGTTCTTC. It is translated as CASKGKAGGVYEQFF.